This TCR beta chain is drawn from a study of radiation and T cells in renal cell carcinoma. Points from the study as a whole: In blood, top tumor clones expanded by 2 weeks, shrinking by 4. No pretreatment tumor biopsies were available for baseline clonotypes.

To note about this clone: Its specificity is not known.

V was shortened by 4 bases and J by 2 bases, with 12 bases between the two germline ends. Germline assignment: CDR1 SGHNT and CDR2 YYREEE (reference sequence). The CDR3 contains 14 residues. Clones were sequenced by immunoSEQ multiplex PCR, and TCRdb holds only the in-frame ones, with some missing. Of roughly 150,000 clones in the sample, about 88% were seen once. The time point here: baseline pretreatment blood. Treatment of the sample: 15 Gy SBRT to primary tumor, nephrectomy 4 weeks later. The V call is TRBV5-4, the J call TRBJ1-2; D uncertain. The specimen comprised blood, sampled from a patient whose treatment included radiotherapy and nephrectomy. The clonotype originates from a woman aged 70-85 years with renal cell carcinoma. CDR3 protein: CASSPGGLNYGYTF. In nucleotides, the CDR3 is TGTGCCAGCAGCCCCGGAGGATTAAACTATGGCTACACCTTC.